This TCR beta chain came from a study of CD8 T cells in Susac syndrome (dated by TCRdb to the late 2010s). Regarding the research as a whole: Of the Susac syndrome patients who were sequenced, more than five had clinically active disease and about eight were in clinical remission. Susac syndrome patients were therapy-naive, on corticosteroids (some also receiving IVIg), or on IVIg alone at blood withdrawal. Repertoire sequencing was used to test whether CD8+ T cell activation and differentiation in Susac syndrome was antigen driven.

V is clipped by 4 bases and J by 3 bases, and the sequence between their germline boundaries is 12 bases long. The cysteine opens and the phenylalanine closes a CDR3 of 14 amino acids. The read is trimmed to its CDR3 DNA, 42 bases read in frame from base 1. The germline V gene (reference sequence) gives CDR1 as LNHDA and CDR2 as SQIVND. RNA was extracted using the RNeasy kit, and roughly 0.5 to 1 ug of the RNA was reverse transcribed with random hexamers. TCR beta CDR3 regions were amplified with the immunoSEQ multiplex PCR assay covering 54 Vbeta and 13 Jbeta segments. Bias from PCR amplification was corrected by using a synthetic template baseline for primer optimization and for computational correction. The authors' analysis ran thus. Reads were annotated to V, D and J genes per IMGT and analyzed with immunoSEQ Analyzer, keeping only productive sequences. Clonality was calculated as one minus the Shannon entropy normalized by log2 of the number of productive unique sequences. For each patient and control, public and private clones were evaluated within the 100 most prevalent clones. Clones were defined as Susac-specific if absent from the healthy and MS cohorts, from around 1,000 published viral clones and from other ImmuneACCESS disease sequences. TCRdb cleaned the public reads at Q25 with fastp, built clones with MiXCR and kept in-frame beta chains. When rows share a CDR3 protein, they turn into one entry using the most common DNA and genes. These V and J calls originate from TCRdb's pipeline instead of the authors' own analysis. The sample table holds around 180,000 distinct CDR3 sequences, of which roughly 92% were seen once. The ten largest clonotypes hold 0.12% of the sample.

Overall study outcomes, separate from this receptor: The study acknowledged that relatively few individuals were included in the TCR sequencing and HLA analysis. The CD4+ T cell repertoire of patients with Susac syndrome showed no detectable clonal expansion.

A remark on this clonotype: The clone's antigen remains unknown. Within one base of it there is no much larger clone, and no base qualities were kept.

Peripheral blood CD8+ and CD4+ T cells from healthy donors, Susac syndrome patients and multiple sclerosis patients were profiled by high-throughput TCR beta sequencing. Recently defined diagnostic criteria for definite or probable disease were met by the Susac syndrome patients. Bulk CD8+ and CD4+ T cells were purified by magnetic negative isolation, whereas CD8+ TEMRA cells were enriched by FACS. Blood was drawn into EDTA tubes, processed within 24 hours, and PBMCs were isolated by density gradient centrifugation. PBMCs intended for TCR sequencing were cryopreserved in liquid nitrogen and were subsequently thawed in a 37 degrees C water bath. A purity of at least 90% was achieved for sorted or isolated CD4+, CD8+ and CD8+ TEMRA cells.

The source of this sequence is a human donor with Susac syndrome. Recombination linked TRBV19 to TRBJ1-2; a tentative D match to TRBD1 spans 5 bases. The sequenced material came from CD4+ T cells from PBMCs. The DNA sequence follows: TGTGCCAGTAGTACTTTTGGAGGGGACTATGGCTACACCTTC. It specifies CASSTFGGDYGYTF.